Presented here are 32 T cell receptor beta chains from one specimen sequenced in a study of T cell changes during pregnancy in multiple sclerosis. Clones were read by immunoSEQ multiplex PCR, and TCRdb kept only the in-frame ones, dropping some. The table lists approximately 58,000 clones, 92% of them singletons. This specimen consisted of peripheral blood, obtained in the second trimester of pregnancy. These receptors all stem from a female donor in good health, enrolled as a control in a pregnancy study.

This chain connects TRBV4-1 to TRBJ2-1; 11 nucleotides align to TRBD2. The V segment lost 1 base and the J segment 6 bases; nucleotides outside the gene matches: 2. The CDR3 is 15 amino acids. CDR1 and CDR2 (germline): MGHRA, YSYEKL. This CDR3 reads CASSQGTSGLNEQFF. The DNA for the CDR3 is TGCGCCAGCAGCCAAGGGACTAGCGGGCTCAATGAGCAGTTCTTC.

The chain links TRBV5-4 to TRBJ2-7; tentatively, D is TRBD1 (6 bases). This CDR3 has 13 amino acids. CDR1 and CDR2 (germline): SGHNT, YYREEE (reference sequence). The ends were cut back, 4 bases at V and 11 bases at J, with 19 bases in the middle. CDR3 sequence reads: CASSPRQVKEEYF. The CDR3 DNA follows: TGTGCCAGCAGCCCCCGACAGGTTAAGGAGGAGTACTTC.

The chain links TRBV5-1 to TRBJ2-7; 7 bases match TRBD2. CDR1 is SGHRS and CDR2 is YFSETQ in the germline V gene. The CDR3 covers 17 residues. V shed 4 bases and J 0 bases; nucleotides not matched to a gene: 13. In DNA form, the CDR3 reads TGCGCCAGCAGCCCTCGTTGGGAGGGTCTTAGCTCCTACGAGCAGTACTTC. Amino acid sequence: CASSPRWEGLSSYEQYF.

V gene TRBV5-4 combines with J gene TRBJ2-1, with 7 bases aligning to TRBD1. Germline V gene data show CDR1 as SGHNT and CDR2 as YYREEE (reference sequence). The CDR3 consists of 15 residues. J gave up 3 bases and V 4 bases, and 7 bases lay outside the gene matches. CDR3 sequence reads: CASSIQGTLYNEQFF. The DNA of the CDR3 is TGTGCCAGCAGCATACAGGGGACACTCTACAATGAGCAGTTCTTC. Based on the CDR3 plus reference TRBV5-4 and TRBJ2-1, the full variable domain is ETGVTQSPTHLIKTRGQQVTLRCSSQSGHNTVSWYQQALGQGPQFIFQYYREEENGRGNFPPRFSGLQFPNYSSELNVNALELDDSALYLCASSIQGTLYNEQFFGPGTRLTVL.

This rearrangement joins TRBV29-1 to TRBJ2-2; TRBD2 matches 7 bases. CDR1 is SQVTM and CDR2 is ANQGSEA in the germline V gene. With 4 bases clipped from V and 3 bases from J, the junction kept 5 bases outside the gene matches. The CDR3 consists of 14 residues. The CDR3, as DNA: TGCAGCGTTGCTTCCCTAGCGGACACCGGGGAGCTGTTTTTT. Protein: CSVASLADTGELFF.

The V and J genes are TRBV9 and TRBJ1-3; D gene unclear. From germline, CDR1 is SGDLS and CDR2 YYNGEE. CDR3 size: 14 residues. Trimming pared 2 bases from V and 3 bases from J, leaving 9 bases between. In DNA form, the CDR3 reads TGTGCCAGCAGCGTCGGAGGGTATGGAAACACCATATATTTT. This encodes CASSVGGYGNTIYF.

The rearrangement joins TRBV18 to TRBJ2-7; 8 nucleotides match TRBD2. Germline-derived CDR1 and CDR2 are KGHSH and LQKENI. The junction had 6 bases not matched to a gene; V was cut back by 6 bases and J by 5 bases. The CDR3 contains 13 residues. CDR3 region: CASSTGLVHEQYF. The CDR3 DNA reads TGTGCCAGCTCGACGGGACTAGTCCACGAGCAGTACTTC. Variable domain in full (rest from reference TRBV18 and TRBJ2-7): NAGVMQNPRHLVRRRGQEARLRCSPMKGHSHVYWYRQLPEEGLKFMVYLQKENIIDESGMPKERFSAEFPKEGPSILRIQQVVRGDSAAYFCASSTGLVHEQYFGPGTRLTVT.

The CDR3 region is CVTGRTEAFF. The CDR3 DNA reads as TGTGTCACAGGGCGCACTGAAGCTTTCTTT. The chain carries TRBV6-5 and TRBJ1-1, with D maybe TRBD1 (6 bases). Germline CDR1 reads MNHEY; CDR2 reads SVGAGI. The CDR3 extends over 10 amino acids.

V gene TRBV11-2 combines with J gene TRBJ1-1, with TRBD1 matching over 7 bases. V shed 5 bases and J 1 base; nucleotides not matched to a gene: 13. The germline gives CDR1 SGHAT, CDR2 FQNNGV. The CDR3 totals 17 residues. CDR3 sequence: CASSHPGQVNTNTEAFF. The CDR3 DNA follows: TGTGCCAGCAGCCACCCCGGACAGGTTAATACGAACACTGAAGCTTTCTTT. The full variable domain, rest sourced from reference TRBV11-2 and TRBJ1-1, is EAGVAQSPRYKIIEKRQSVAFWCNPISGHATLYWYQQILGQGPKLLIQFQNNGVVDDSQLPKDRFSAERLKGVDSTLKIQPAKLEDSAVYLCASSHPGQVNTNTEAFFGQGTRLTVV.

The J gene is TRBJ2-2, the V gene TRBV28; 7 bases map to TRBD2. Per the germline V gene, CDR1 is MDHEN and CDR2 is SYDVKM. V was pared by 6 bases and J by 2 bases, with 0 bases of the junction left unmatched. The CDR3 is 13 amino acids. CDR3 DNA sequence: TGTGCCAGCAGGACTAGCAACACCGGGGAGCTGTTTTTT. It translates to CASRTSNTGELFF.

The rearrangement uses TRBV5-1 and TRBJ1-2, with 7 bases that match TRBD1. The CDR3 runs 16 residues. V shed 4 bases and J 2 bases; nucleotides not matched to a gene: 11. Looked up from germline, CDR1 is SGHRS and CDR2 is YFSETQ. This CDR3 reads CASSQLDRPKNYGYTF. CDR3 DNA sequence: TGCGCCAGCAGCCAATTGGACAGGCCGAAAAACTATGGCTACACCTTC.

The V call is TRBV18, the J call TRBJ2-7, with 8 bases identical to TRBD2. Trimming cost V 0 bases and J 4 bases; bases outside gene matches: 5. Germline loops: CDR1 KGHSH, CDR2 LQKENI. The CDR3 contains 15 residues. The CDR3 reads CASSPPREGRYEQYF. The CDR3 DNA follows: TGTGCCAGCTCACCACCTCGGGAGGGGCGTTACGAGCAGTACTTC.

The V gene is TRBV7-5, the J gene TRBJ1-5; TRBD1, the table's D call, lacks a check against the DNA. TRBV7-5 is flagged as a pseudogene. This CDR3 spans 13 amino acids. CDR3 coding DNA: TGTGCCAGCACTTACCAGGGTAATCAGCCCCAGCATTTT. It codes for CASTYQGNQPQHF.

The rearrangement uses TRBV14 and TRBJ1-3; no firm D call. From germline, CDR1 is SGHDN and CDR2 FVKESK. Trimming left V 0 bases short and J 0 bases short, with 9 bases between. The CDR3 loop spans 16 amino acids. Here the CDR3 reads CASSQDSFFSGNTIYF. In nucleotides, the CDR3 is TGTGCCAGCAGCCAAGACAGTTTCTTCTCTGGAAACACCATATATTTT.

The chain recombines TRBV6-6 with TRBJ2-7, with 8 bases lining up with TRBD1. Germline V lookup: CDR1 MNHNY, CDR2 SVGAGI (reference sequence). V shed 4 bases, J shed 0 bases, and the junction held 8 bases outside the gene matches. CDR3 size: 16 residues. The CDR3 nucleotides read TGTGCCAGCAGTTGGGACCCAACAGGGGGCTCCTACGAGCAGTACTTC. Translating gives CASSWDPTGGSYEQYF.

This chain links TRBV23-1 with TRBJ1-6; 9 bases fit TRBD1. TRBV23-1 is filed as an ORF, its function uncertain. V lost 0 bases and J lost 14; bases outside the gene matches: 17. The CDR3 extends over 18 amino acids. The CDR3 DNA sequence: TGCGCCAGCAGTCAATCGGAGCGCGGGACAGGGCCCCGGGGGGCCCTCCACTTT. It specifies CASSQSERGTGPRGALHF.

The rearrangement uses TRBV9 and TRBJ2-1; D unclear. CDR1 and CDR2 from the germline V gene are SGDLS and YYNGEE. This CDR3 region has 15 residues. Trimming took 0 bases from V and 8 from J, leaving 15 bases between them. The DNA for the CDR3 is TGTGCCAGCAGCGTAGACAGTCCACCATCCCATGAGCAGTTCTTC. Encoded protein: CASSVDSPPSHEQFF.

The CDR3 reads CASGKPTGVNEKLFF. CDR3 nucleotide sequence: TGTGCCAGCGGAAAACCTACAGGGGTAAATGAAAAACTGTTTTTT. V usage is TRBV7-9 and J usage is TRBJ1-4, with 7 bases lining up with TRBD1. The CDR3 is 15 amino acids. Unmatched junction bases numbered 11, after V lost 8 bases and J lost 5 bases. From germline, CDR1 is SEHNR and CDR2 FQNEAQ (reference sequence).

This clone has just one count. V usage is TRBV19 and J usage is TRBJ1-1; D possibly corresponds to TRBD1 (6 bases). This CDR3 is built from 16 residues. Trimming left V 5 bases short and J 1 base short, with 17 bases between. The germline gives CDR1 LNHDA, CDR2 SQIVND (reference sequence). The CDR3 region has the DNA TGTGCCAGTAGTCCAAGGGGGATTCGATCGAACACTGAAGCTTTCTTT. Amino acids: CASSPRGIRSNTEAFF.

This rearrangement joins TRBV27 to TRBJ2-7; TRBD1 matches 7 bases. With 6 bases clipped from V and 5 bases from J, the junction kept 10 bases outside the gene matches. Germline CDR1 is MNHEY and CDR2 is SMNVEV (reference sequence). CDR3 size: 14 residues. This CDR3 reads CASSFGTARDEQYF. As DNA, the CDR3 is TGTGCCAGCAGCTTTGGGACAGCCCGGGACGAGCAGTACTTC.

Remarks on this clone: The conserved final phenylalanine or tryptophan is absent from the CDR3, which likely points to a read error. No DNA is shown, since the ends of the CDR3 on it are uncertain; the CDR3 is the one TCRdb lists. The genes are TRBV7-3 and TRBJ1-5. The germline V gene encodes CDR1 SGHTA and CDR2 FQGTGA. The CDR3 totals 11 residues, both ends included. The CDR3 sequence is CASSLEGLRGR.

The chain is built from TRBV27 and TRBJ2-7, with D unresolved. Trimming stripped 3 bases from V and 3 bases from J, with 12 bases between. The CDR3 loop spans 14 amino acids. Germline CDR1 MNHEY, CDR2 SMNVEV (reference sequence). The CDR3 DNA is TGTGCCAGCAGTTTTCTGGGCAATATCTACGAGCAGTACTTC. Translation gives CASSFLGNIYEQYF.

J is TRBJ2-5 and V is TRBV11-2, with TRBD1 identical over 11 bases. Per the germline V gene, CDR1 is SGHAT and CDR2 is FQNNGV. After removal of 3 bases from V and 4 bases from J, the junction contained 4 bases not matched to a gene. The CDR3 length is 15 residues. CDR3 coding DNA: TGTGCCAGCAGCTTGGGACAGGGGGGACGAGAGACCCAGTACTTC. Protein: CASSLGQGGRETQYF.

The V and J genes are TRBV21-1 and TRBJ1-5; the tabulated D call, TRBD1, remains unverified against the DNA. TRBV21-1 counts as a pseudogene. This CDR3 spans 15 amino acids. The CDR3 DNA sequence: TGTGCCAGCAGCGTTTCCCGGACAGAAAAGGATCCCCAGCATTTT. Translated, it gives CASSVSRTEKDPQHF.

This chain links TRBV10-2 with TRBJ2-7; D is perhaps TRBD1 (6 bases). The ends were cut back, 4 bases at V and 0 bases at J, with 10 bases in the middle. Germline-derived CDR1 and CDR2 are WSHSY and SAAADI. This CDR3 region has 14 residues. CDR3 sequence: CASSVDRLSYEQYF. CDR3 sequence (DNA): TGCGCCAGCAGTGTAGACAGGCTCTCCTACGAGCAGTACTTC.

The V gene is TRBV6-4, the J gene TRBJ2-3; 11 bases are shared with TRBD2. CDR3 length: 14 amino acids. V dropped 3 bases and J dropped 5; count of bases not matched to a gene: 1. Germline CDR1 is MRHNA and CDR2 is SNTAGT. CDR3 region: CASSDSGRGDTQYF. CDR3 sequence (DNA): TGTGCCAGCAGTGATAGCGGGAGGGGAGATACGCAGTATTTT.

This chain uses TRBV18 with TRBJ2-5, with 12 bases lining up with TRBD2. Trimming at V came to 3 bases and at J to 5 bases, leaving 1 base not matched to a gene. Germline V gene data show CDR1 as KGHSH and CDR2 as LQKENI. CDR3 length: 14 residues. The CDR3 loop is CASSPGTSGETQYF. The CDR3 DNA reads TGTGCCAGCTCACCTGGGACTAGCGGGGAGACCCAGTACTTC.

J is TRBJ2-7 and V is TRBV10-3, with D possibly TRBD2 on 6 matching bases. Germline CDR1 ENHRY, CDR2 SYGVKD. CDR3 length equals 13 residues. V was clipped by 7 bases and J by 5 bases, with 15 bases between them. DNA for the CDR3: TGTGCCATCACTCGGGACTTACGAGACGAGCAGTACTTC. It codes for CAITRDLRDEQYF.

The chain combines TRBV6-6 with TRBJ2-5, with 7 bases that match TRBD1. CDR1 is MNHNY and CDR2 is SVGAGI in the germline V gene (reference sequence). This CDR3 has 14 amino acids. Trimming cost V 2 bases and J 4 bases; bases outside gene matches: 4. The CDR3 DNA is TGTGCCAGCAGTTACGAGGGGGCATCAGAGACCCAGTACTTC. Its translation: CASSYEGASETQYF.

CDR3 sequence: CASSRTGGSSDTGELFF. The CDR3 DNA reads as TGTGCCAGTAGTCGGACAGGGGGCTCGTCGGACACCGGGGAGCTGTTTTTT. This chain connects TRBV19 to TRBJ2-2, with TRBD1 matching 11 bases. Germline V gives CDR1 LNHDA, CDR2 SQIVND (reference sequence). V was pared by 5 bases and J by 3 bases, with 8 bases of the junction left unmatched. This CDR3 region has 17 residues. Combining the CDR3 with reference TRBV19 and TRBJ2-2 gives the whole variable domain DGGITQSPKYLFRKEGQNVTLSCEQNLNHDAMYWYRQDPGQGLRLIYYSQIVNDFQKGDIAEGYSVSREKKESFPLTVTSAQKNPTAFYLCASSRTGGSSDTGELFFGEGSRLTVL.

This chain joins TRBV2 and TRBJ1-2; D uncertain. The V end lost 5 bases, the J end lost 7 bases, and 11 bases lay between the germline ends. Germline V lookup: CDR1 SNHLY, CDR2 FYNNEI. This CDR3 has 12 residues. The CDR3 here is CASSFSGGGYTF. The CDR3 nucleotides read TGTGCCAGCAGTTTCAGCGGAGGTGGCTACACCTTC. The complete variable domain, with remaining parts taken from reference TRBV2 and TRBJ1-2, reads EPEVTQTPSHQVTQMGQEVILRCVPISNHLYFYWYRQILGQKVEFLVSFYNNEISEKSEIFDDQFSVERPDGSNFTLKIRSTKLEDSAMYFCASSFSGGGYTFGSGTRLTVV.

This chain links TRBV12-1 with TRBJ2-7; the table's D call of TRBD1 was not tested on the DNA. TRBV12-1 is a pseudogene. The CDR3 sequence is 17 residues long. CDR3 amino acids: CASSPPRGREEYYEQYF. In DNA form, the CDR3 reads TGTGCCAGCAGCCCCCCGAGAGGCAGGGAAGAGTACTACGAGCAGTACTTC.